A selection of T cell receptor beta chains follows, all from one sample in a study of CXCR3-negative and CXCR3-positive naive CD8 T cells. TCRdb re-called the 5' RACE reads, yielding one record per CDR3 amino acid sequence without DNA. The table for this sample gives about 110,000 distinct CDR3 sequences. The specimen sequenced was naive CXCR3+ CD8+ T cells from blood. All receptors come from a human donor in good health. Some clones in this sample may be carry-over from other donors' samples. Each CDR3 is given with its conserved first and last residue. Fields, in order: J gene, V gene, CDR3 protein.

>TRBJ2-3|TRBV6-6
CASDHGDTQYF
>TRBJ2-3|TRBV7-6
CASSPRGGHTDTQYF
>TRBJ2-7|TRBV30
CAWSGQGYEQYF
>TRBJ2-7|TRBV13
CASSRQGGYEQYF
>TRBJ1-1|TRBV7-9
CASSLVEGPTEAFF
>TRBJ2-1|TRBV5-1
CASSFSRVYNEQFF
>TRBJ1-3|TRBV12-3/TRBV12-4
CASSFAGNTIYF
>TRBJ2-1|TRBV30
CAWSKVGGARKFF
>TRBJ1-1|TRBV5-1
CASSETENTEAFF
>TRBJ2-3|TRBV7-6
CASSLEGERTDTQYF
>TRBJ2-1|TRBV11-2
CASSLGGQGIYNEQFF
>TRBJ2-2|TRBV5-5
CASSFDSFGTGELFF
>TRBJ2-5|TRBV2
CASSRTSGVQETQYF
>TRBJ2-2|TRBV7-9
CASSLKPSSNTGELFF
>TRBJ1-1|TRBV5-1
CASSLLTGTNTEAFF
>TRBJ1-2|TRBV7-9
CASSLVGKGRGYTF
>TRBJ1-5|TRBV7-2
CASSAWGESNQPQHF
>TRBJ1-1|TRBV5-6
CASSLVTEAFF
>TRBJ2-7|TRBV7-6
CASSLGPGQGTYEQYF
>TRBJ1-1|TRBV20-1
CSALQGFNTEAFF
>TRBJ2-7|TRBV5-1
CASSLVPGTNEQYF
>TRBJ2-1|TRBV19
CASTPGAYNEQFF
>TRBJ1-5|TRBV12-3/TRBV12-4
CASSLSGDSNQPQHF
>TRBJ2-7|TRBV6-5
CASSDINEQYF
>TRBJ1-2|TRBV29-1
CSVVLDSLYGYTF
>TRBJ2-7|TRBV6-2/TRBV6-3
CASSFTQGGHEQYF
>TRBJ1-1|TRBV5-1
CASSLENYRGLVTEAFF
>TRBJ1-1|TRBV5-6
CASSLLAGRIEAFF
>TRBJ2-7|TRBV27
CASSLDGTYEQYF
>TRBJ1-1|TRBV29-1
CSGKLDGYAEAFF
>TRBJ2-2|TRBV24-1
CATQNRETGELFF
>TRBJ2-2|TRBV4-1
CASSQVGTSGRTGELFF
>TRBJ2-7|TRBV20-1
CSARDVLALGYEQYF
>TRBJ2-7|TRBV11-2
CASSLSSGIFYEQYF
>TRBJ2-7|TRBV6-2/TRBV6-3
CASSYVTGNNEQYF
>TRBJ2-7|TRBV11-2
CASSLLGSGEQYF
>TRBJ2-2|TRBV12-3/TRBV12-4
CASSLGAGTGELFF
>TRBJ2-2|TRBV7-9
CASSPSTGYAPDTGELFF
>TRBJ1-6|TRBV7-6
CASSQGQNYNSPLHF
>TRBJ2-5|TRBV29-1
CSVGPGSTEWEETQYF
>TRBJ2-1|TRBV20-1
CSARDSELTANEQFF
>TRBJ2-4|TRBV4-1
CASSQDAWGYKNIQYF
>TRBJ2-2|TRBV29-1
CSVEGGSLNTGELFF
>TRBJ2-6|TRBV29-1
CSVEAKPRGGGGANVLTF
>TRBJ1-1|TRBV29-1
CSVDWSTGAFF
>TRBJ1-5|TRBV5-1
CASSLASNQPQHF
>TRBJ1-4|TRBV29-1
CSVEIFGPNEKLFF
>TRBJ2-5|TRBV7-9
CASSLIPAPGETQYF
>TRBJ1-2|TRBV5-1
CASSLAPGDYGYTF
>TRBJ2-2|TRBV29-1
CSVHPYRSGELFF
>TRBJ2-7|TRBV28
CASSLSPGDPAYEQYF
>TRBJ2-3|TRBV4-1
CASSQVPGDTDTQYF
>TRBJ2-1|TRBV11-2
CASSLGPLRNEQFF
>TRBJ2-7|TRBV5-1
CASSKAALPVYEQYF
>TRBJ2-5|TRBV11-2
CASSFGDYPQETQYF